Shown below are 11 T cell receptor beta chains from a single sample sequenced in a study of early stage breast cancer tumors. Method: immunoSEQ multiplex PCR; TCRdb's copy keeps in-frame clones and lacks some. The repertoire has around 78,000 clones, around 85% of them found once; the top ten carry around 3.4%. The sample comprised blood. The origin of the receptors is a person in their sixties or seventies with breast cancer.

This chain joins TRBV9 and TRBJ1-6, with TRBD1 as a possible D gene (6 bases). From germline, CDR1 is SGDLS and CDR2 YYNGEE. The V and J ends lost 5 bases and 13 bases respectively, with 16 bases between them. The CDR3 extends over 13 amino acids. The CDR3 spells CASSIRQESPLHF. CDR3 nucleotide sequence: TGTGCCAGCAGTATTAGACAGGAAAGTCCCCTCCACTTT.

In its sample, this clone was seen a few times. The rearrangement links TRBV7-3 to TRBJ1-6; a weak D match, TRBD1 (6 bases). Germline assignment: CDR1 SGHTA and CDR2 FQGTGA. This CDR3 is 15 amino acids long. The germline V and J ends were trimmed by 5 bases and 5 bases, with 13 bases remaining between them. CDR3 nucleotides: TGTGCCAGCAGCCAGGGGCAGGGAAATAATTCACCCCTCCACTTT. Amino acid sequence: CASSQGQGNNSPLHF.

This clone showed up just a few times. The chain links TRBV4-2 to TRBJ1-3; TRBD1 agrees at 10 bases. This CDR3 is 15 amino acids long. CDR1 and CDR2 (germline): LGHNA, YNFKEQ. The ends lost 1 base at V and 5 bases at J; junction bases unmatched: 2. The CDR3 region is CASSQGDRGRNTIYF. The CDR3 bases are TGTGCCAGCAGCCAAGGGGACAGGGGAAGAAACACCATATATTTT.

The V gene is TRBV28, the J gene TRBJ1-2; D unclear. The germline V gene encodes CDR1 MDHEN and CDR2 SYDVKM. This CDR3 is built from 15 residues. The V gene lost 5 bases and the J gene lost 2 bases, with 15 bases spanning the gap. The CDR3 here is CASSRAPQNNYGYTF. Here the CDR3 DNA reads TGTGCCAGCAGTCGGGCTCCTCAAAACAACTATGGCTACACCTTC.

This chain joins TRBV30 and TRBJ2-7; D perhaps matches TRBD1 (6 bases). The V end lost 6 bases, the J end lost 4 bases, and 16 bases lay between the germline ends. Germline values: CDR1 GTSNPN, CDR2 SVGIG (reference sequence). The CDR3 spans 13 residues. The CDR3 here is CACGRDNPYEQYF. The CDR3 nucleotides are TGTGCCTGCGGTCGGGACAACCCATACGAGCAGTACTTC.

The rearrangement joins TRBV11-1 to TRBJ2-7; no firm D call. The CDR3 extends over 12 amino acids. V was pared by 3 bases and J by 3 bases, with 6 bases between. Germline CDR1 is SGHAT and CDR2 is FQDESV (reference sequence). CDR3 protein: CASSLTDYEQYF. The CDR3 bases are TGTGCCAGCAGCTTGACGGACTACGAGCAGTACTTC.

V is TRBV28 and J is TRBJ2-7, with no clear D. The CDR3 totals 15 residues. V lost 6 bases to trimming and J lost 6 bases, with 21 bases between them. Germline values: CDR1 MDHEN, CDR2 SYDVKM. In nucleotides, the CDR3 is TGTGCCAGCAGCACCGGACCACCCTCCTCCGGCGAGCAGTACTTC. Translation: CASSTGPPSSGEQYF.

This rearrangement joins TRBV6-5 to TRBJ1-1; TRBD1 aligns across 9 bases. Germline assignment: CDR1 MNHEY and CDR2 SVGAGI. The CDR3 is made up of 15 amino acids. With V trimmed by 6 bases and J by 3 bases, 8 bases remained unmatched. The CDR3 reads CASSRDREGDTEAFF. Here the CDR3 DNA reads TGTGCCAGCAGCAGGGACAGGGAGGGGGACACTGAAGCTTTCTTT.

This clone was detected many times. The CDR3 is CASSQELAGGPNEQFF. CDR3 sequence (DNA): TGCGCCAGCAGCCAGGAACTAGCGGGAGGGCCCAATGAGCAGTTCTTC. This chain links TRBV4-3 with TRBJ2-1, with 13 positions matching TRBD2. CDR1 and CDR2 from the germline V gene are LGHNA and YSLEER. Losses at the gene ends were 3 bases for V and 6 bases for J; bases not matched to a gene: 5. The CDR3 runs 16 residues.

The rearrangement links TRBV6-1 to TRBJ1-1; D is perhaps TRBD1 (5 bases). CDR3 length: 13 amino acids. Germline CDR1 MNHNS, CDR2 SASEGT. The V end lost 4 bases, the J end lost 1 base, and 7 bases lay between the germline ends. The DNA for the CDR3 is TGTGCCAGCAGTGGAGGGGAGAACACTGAAGCTTTCTTT. This sequence encodes CASSGGENTEAFF.

The chain links TRBV27 to TRBJ2-3, with D unresolved. This CDR3 has 13 residues. Germline values: CDR1 MNHEY, CDR2 SMNVEV (reference sequence). Trimming cost V 6 bases and J 0 bases, with 7 bases left between them. CDR3 DNA sequence: TGTGCCAGCAGAACCCCTAGCACAGATACGCAGTATTTT. Translating it yields CASRTPSTDTQYF.